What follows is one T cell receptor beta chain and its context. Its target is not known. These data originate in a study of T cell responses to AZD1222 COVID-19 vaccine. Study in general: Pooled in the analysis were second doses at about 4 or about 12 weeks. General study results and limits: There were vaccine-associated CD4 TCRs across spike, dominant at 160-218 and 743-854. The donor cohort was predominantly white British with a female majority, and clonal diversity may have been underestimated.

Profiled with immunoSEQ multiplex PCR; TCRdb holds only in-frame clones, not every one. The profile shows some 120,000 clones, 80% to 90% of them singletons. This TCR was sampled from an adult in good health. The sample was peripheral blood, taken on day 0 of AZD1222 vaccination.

CDR3 DNA sequence: TGTGCCAGCAGTTACTCGGACAAGACCTACGAGCAGTACTTC. It yields the protein CASSYSDKTYEQYF. The chain couples TRBV6-2 or TRBV6-3 to TRBJ2-7, with D possibly being TRBD1 (5 bases). V lost 0 bases and J lost 2, with 8 bases in between. CDR1 MNHEY and CDR2 SVGEGT come from the germline V gene. CDR3 size: 14 residues.